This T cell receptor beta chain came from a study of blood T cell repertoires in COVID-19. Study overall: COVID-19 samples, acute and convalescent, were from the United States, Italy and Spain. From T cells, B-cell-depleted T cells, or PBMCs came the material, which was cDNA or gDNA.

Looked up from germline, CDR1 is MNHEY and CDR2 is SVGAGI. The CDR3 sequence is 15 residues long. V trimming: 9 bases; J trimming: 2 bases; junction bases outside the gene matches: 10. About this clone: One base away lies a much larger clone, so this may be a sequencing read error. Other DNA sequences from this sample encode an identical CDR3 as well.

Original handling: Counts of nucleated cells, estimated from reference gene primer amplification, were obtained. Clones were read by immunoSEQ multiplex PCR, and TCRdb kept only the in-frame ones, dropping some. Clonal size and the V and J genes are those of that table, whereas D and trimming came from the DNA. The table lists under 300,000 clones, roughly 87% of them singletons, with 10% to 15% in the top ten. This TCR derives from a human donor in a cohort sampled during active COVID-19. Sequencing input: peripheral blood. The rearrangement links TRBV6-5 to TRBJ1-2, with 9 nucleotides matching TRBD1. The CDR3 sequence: CASRGPGTGNYGYTF. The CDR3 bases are TGTGCCAGTAGGGGTCCCGGGACAGGGAACTATGGCTACACCTTC.